This TCR beta chain was sequenced in a study of blood T cell repertoires in COVID-19. Overall study context: Samples came from the United States, Italy and Spain, spanning acute and convalescent COVID-19.

Trimming cost V 5 bases and J 6 bases; bases outside gene matches: 14. The CDR3 sequence is 16 residues long. CDR1 LNHNV and CDR2 YYDKDF come from the germline V gene (reference sequence). The data were produced by immunoSEQ multiplex PCR, yet TCRdb's version contains in-frame clones alone and is incomplete. The sample includes about 87,000 clones, over 75% of them seen just once. Recruited during active infection, patients (from Seattle) were subsequently followed longitudinally. The sequencing sample was made of peripheral blood. The rearrangement links TRBV15 to TRBJ2-7; the match to TRBD1 covers 9 bases. The clonotype was recovered from a woman older than 75 with COVID-19, enrolled during active disease. CDR3 bases: TGTGCCACCAGCGGCCGCGGGGGACAGGGAGCGGGCGAGCAGTACTTC. Amino acids: CATSGRGGQGAGEQYF.